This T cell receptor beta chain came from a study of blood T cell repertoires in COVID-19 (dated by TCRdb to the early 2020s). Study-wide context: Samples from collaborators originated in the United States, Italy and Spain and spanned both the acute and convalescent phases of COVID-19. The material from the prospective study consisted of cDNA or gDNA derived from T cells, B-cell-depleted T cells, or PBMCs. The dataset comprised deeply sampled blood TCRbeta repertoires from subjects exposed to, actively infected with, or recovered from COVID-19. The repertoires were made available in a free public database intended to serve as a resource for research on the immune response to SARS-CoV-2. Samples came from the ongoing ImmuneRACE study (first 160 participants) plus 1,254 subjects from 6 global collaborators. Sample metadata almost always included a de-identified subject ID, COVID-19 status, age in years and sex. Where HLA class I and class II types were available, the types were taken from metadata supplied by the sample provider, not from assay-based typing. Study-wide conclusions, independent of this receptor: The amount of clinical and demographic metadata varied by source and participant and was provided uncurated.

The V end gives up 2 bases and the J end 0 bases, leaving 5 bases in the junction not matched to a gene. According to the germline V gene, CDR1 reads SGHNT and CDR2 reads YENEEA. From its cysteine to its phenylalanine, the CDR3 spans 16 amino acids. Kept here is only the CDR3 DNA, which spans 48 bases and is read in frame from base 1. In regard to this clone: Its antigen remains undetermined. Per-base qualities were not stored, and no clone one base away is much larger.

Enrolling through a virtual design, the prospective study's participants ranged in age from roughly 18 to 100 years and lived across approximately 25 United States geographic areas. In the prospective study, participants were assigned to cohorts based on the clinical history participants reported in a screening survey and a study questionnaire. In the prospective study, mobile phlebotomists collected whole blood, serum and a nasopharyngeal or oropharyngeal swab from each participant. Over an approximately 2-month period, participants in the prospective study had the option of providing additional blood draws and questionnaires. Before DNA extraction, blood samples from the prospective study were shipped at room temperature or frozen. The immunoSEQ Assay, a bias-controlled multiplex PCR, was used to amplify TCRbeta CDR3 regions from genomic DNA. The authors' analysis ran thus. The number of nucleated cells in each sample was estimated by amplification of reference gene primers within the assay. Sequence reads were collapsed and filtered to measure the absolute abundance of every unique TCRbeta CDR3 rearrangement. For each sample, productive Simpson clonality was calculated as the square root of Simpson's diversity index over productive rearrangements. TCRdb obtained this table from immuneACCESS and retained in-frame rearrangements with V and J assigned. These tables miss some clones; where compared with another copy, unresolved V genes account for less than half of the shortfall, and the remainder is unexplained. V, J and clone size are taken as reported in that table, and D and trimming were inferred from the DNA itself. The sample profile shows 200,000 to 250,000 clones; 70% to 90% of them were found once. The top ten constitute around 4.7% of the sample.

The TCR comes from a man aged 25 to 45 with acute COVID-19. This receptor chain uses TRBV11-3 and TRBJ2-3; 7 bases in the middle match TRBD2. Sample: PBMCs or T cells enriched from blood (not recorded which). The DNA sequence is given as TGTGCCAGCAGCTTATCTGCGGGGGTTAGCACAGATACGCAGTATTTT. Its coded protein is CASSLSAGVSTDTQYF.